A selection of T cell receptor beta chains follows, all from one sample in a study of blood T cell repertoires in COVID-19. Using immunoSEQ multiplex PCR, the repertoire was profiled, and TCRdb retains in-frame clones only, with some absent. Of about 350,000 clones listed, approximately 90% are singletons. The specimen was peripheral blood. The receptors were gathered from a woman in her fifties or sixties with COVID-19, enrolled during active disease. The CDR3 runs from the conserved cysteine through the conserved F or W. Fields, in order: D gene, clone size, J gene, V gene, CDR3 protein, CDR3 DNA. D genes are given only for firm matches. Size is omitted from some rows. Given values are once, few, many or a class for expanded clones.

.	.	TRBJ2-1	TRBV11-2	CASSLPYRNEQFF	TGTGCCAGCAGCTTGCCCTACAGGAATGAGCAGTTCTTC
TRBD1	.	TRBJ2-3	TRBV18	CASSTQGPATSTDTQYF	TGTGCCAGCTCAACACAGGGGCCAGCGACTAGCACAGATACGCAGTATTTT
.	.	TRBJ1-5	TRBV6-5	CASSTAGVNQPQHF	TGTGCCAGCAGTACGGCAGGGGTCAATCAGCCCCAGCATTTT
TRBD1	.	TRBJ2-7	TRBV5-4	CASRPAGTGSHEQYF	TGTGCCAGCAGACCAGCCGGGACAGGGTCCCACGAGCAGTACTTC
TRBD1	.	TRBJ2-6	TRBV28	CASSHITFGQGRDVSGANVLTF	TGTGCCAGCAGCCACATCACGTTCGGACAGGGAAGGGATGTGTCTGGGGCCAACGTCCTGACTTTC
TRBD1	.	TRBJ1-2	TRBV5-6	CASSLLGQGVYTF	TGTGCCAGCAGCTTACTGGGACAGGGGGTCTACACCTTC
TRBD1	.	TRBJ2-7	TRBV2	CATAGQVYEQYF	TGTGCCACCGCCGGACAGGTGTACGAGCAGTACTTC
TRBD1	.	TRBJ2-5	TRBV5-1	CASSAGDRAVQETQYF	TGCGCCAGCAGCGCGGGGGACAGGGCAGTACAAGAGACCCAGTACTTC
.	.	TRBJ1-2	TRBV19	CASTLAGAMAGGYTF	TGTGCCAGTACCTTGGCAGGGGCTATGGCAGGAGGCTACACCTTC
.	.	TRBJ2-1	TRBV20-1	CSASGPGGTYNEQFF	TGCAGTGCTAGTGGGCCGGGGGGCACTTACAATGAGCAGTTCTTC
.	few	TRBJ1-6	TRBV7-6	CASSRLRRAASSSYNSPLHF	TGTGCCAGCAGCCGTCTTCGGCGGGCCGCATCGAGCTCCTATAATTCACCCCTCCACTTT
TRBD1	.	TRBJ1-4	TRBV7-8	CASSLFGTANEKLFF	TGTGCCAGCAGTCTGTTCGGGACAGCTAATGAAAAACTGTTTTTT
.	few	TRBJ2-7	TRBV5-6	CASSFMYEQYF	TGTGCCAGCAGCTTTATGTACGAGCAGTACTTC
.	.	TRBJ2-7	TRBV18	CASSPSDTAYEQYF	TGTGCCAGCTCACCCAGTGACACCGCCTACGAGCAGTACTTC
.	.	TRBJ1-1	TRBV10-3	CAISGGGGPNTEAFF	TGTGCCATCAGTGGGGGGGGCGGGCCGAACACTGAAGCTTTCTTT
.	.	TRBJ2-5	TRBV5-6	CASTWNGNQETQYF	TGTGCCAGCACCTGGAACGGGAACCAAGAGACCCAGTACTTC